Shown below are 10 T cell receptor beta chains from a single sample sequenced in a study of cytomegalovirus exposure and HLA in healthy donors. Vbeta (60) and Jbeta (13) primers were used in the PCR. Here immunoSEQ multiplex PCR was the method, and the copy in TCRdb shows in-frame clones only, minus some. The table records about 200,000 clones, 75% to 90% of them present only once. Sample: PBMCs. The receptor source for this set is a man aged 25 to 40 in good health and CMV-seronegative.

The J gene is TRBJ2-7, the V gene TRBV6-1, with D uncertain. Germline-derived CDR1 and CDR2 are MNHNS and SASEGT. V lost 3 bases to trimming and J lost 3 bases, with 6 bases between them. The CDR3 covers 12 residues. This CDR3 reads CASSDSYYEQYF. The CDR3, as DNA: TGTGCCAGCAGTGACAGTTACTACGAGCAGTACTTC.

The chain couples TRBV6-1 to TRBJ2-6; 8 positions match TRBD1. The CDR3 is 15 amino acids. The J segment lost 3 bases and the V segment lost 6 bases, leaving 4 bases of the junction unmatched. Germline V lookup: CDR1 MNHNS, CDR2 SASEGT. CDR3 coding DNA: TGTGCCAGCAGAGCAGGGGGCAGTGGGGCCAACGTCCTGACTTTC. Residues: CASRAGGSGANVLTF.

This chain links TRBV6-6 with TRBJ1-6; 8 bases are shared with TRBD1. Germline V CDR1 and CDR2: MNHNY, SVGAGI (reference sequence). The CDR3 has 14 residues. The junction had 7 bases not matched to a gene; V was cut back by 5 bases and J by 10 bases. The CDR3 region is CASSTGQGESPLHF. CDR3 coding DNA: TGTGCCAGCAGTACCGGACAGGGAGAATCACCCCTCCACTTT.

V usage is TRBV13 and J usage is TRBJ2-3; D is uncertain. CDR1 and CDR2 from the germline V gene are PRHDT and FYEKMQ (reference sequence). There are 15 residues in the CDR3. Trimming shortened V by 3 bases and J by 2 bases, and 12 bases separated the two germline ends. Written as DNA, the CDR3 is TGTGCCAGCAGCTTTGACCCGGGTTCCACAGATACGCAGTATTTT. It encodes CASSFDPGSTDTQYF. Full variable domain (rest looked up from reference TRBV13 and TRBJ2-3): AAGVIQSPRHLIKEKRETATLKCYPIPRHDTVYWYQQGPGQDPQFLISFYEKMQSDKGSIPDRFSAQQFSDYHSELNMSSLELGDSALYFCASSFDPGSTDTQYFGPGTRLTVL.

The table lists this clone with a count of one. Other DNA variants within this sample encode the same CDR3. The chain combines TRBV28 with TRBJ2-7; 7 positions agree with TRBD1. V lost 3 bases, J lost 7 bases, and 12 bases stayed unmatched. The length of the CDR3 is 15 residues. CDR1 MDHEN and CDR2 SYDVKM come from the germline V gene. DNA of the CDR3: TGTGCCAGCAGTTTGCACTCCCAGGGGGTGGGTGAGCAGTACTTC. Protein product: CASSLHSQGVGEQYF.

The J gene is TRBJ2-5, the V gene TRBV21-1; the D call of TRBD1 is as the table states it, not checked on the DNA. TRBV21-1 is a known pseudogene. The CDR3 is made up of 15 amino acids. For the CDR3, the DNA is TGTGCCATAGCGAAGCGTGGGGGCGCTTGGGAGACCCAGTACTTC. It translates to CAIAKRGGAWETQYF.

The chain employs TRBV2 and TRBJ1-2, with a possible D match to TRBD1 (6 bases). There are 13 residues in the CDR3. Germline lookup yields CDR1 SNHLY and CDR2 FYNNEI. Trimming took off 3 bases at V and 8 bases at J, with 13 bases between the two ends. CDR3 in amino acids: CASSDTGREGYTF. As DNA, the CDR3 is TGTGCCAGCAGTGACACAGGGAGGGAAGGCTACACCTTC.

This clone was picked up one time. This chain joins TRBV27 and TRBJ1-4; D may be TRBD1 (6 bases). Germline CDR1 reads MNHEY; CDR2 reads SMNVEV (reference sequence). This CDR3 is built from 20 residues. With 6 bases removed from V and 6 bases from J, the gap between germline ends came to 32 bases. As DNA, the CDR3 is TGTGCCAGCAGACTTCACCCCCCGGGACATGCCCTCTTATTGGATGAAAAACTGTTTTTT. The encoded protein is CASRLHPPGHALLLDEKLFF.

J is TRBJ2-1 and V is TRBV6-5; 8 bases fit TRBD2. V dropped 7 bases and J dropped 8; count of bases not matched to a gene: 10. CDR1 and CDR2 from the germline V gene are MNHEY and SVGAGI. CDR3 length: 14 amino acids. The CDR3 region is CASTPGGGLDEQFF. DNA for the CDR3: TGTGCCAGCACCCCGGGGGGGGGTCTGGATGAGCAGTTCTTC.

This sequence joins TRBV7-6 and TRBJ2-1; TRBD2 agrees at 7 bases. V lost 5 bases, J lost 7 bases, and 8 bases stayed unmatched. Germline CDR1 reads SGHVS; CDR2 reads FNYEAQ. This CDR3 has 14 residues. The DNA of the CDR3 is TGTGCCAGCAGCGGGAGGGGAGGGTTTAATGAGCAGTTCTTC. Amino acids: CASSGRGGFNEQFF.